This TCR beta chain was recovered during a study of blood T cells in healthy people across ages. Looking at the study overall: For every two T cells, template switching captured about one barcoded beta molecule. Study findings and constraints: Both higher diversity and more naive CD4+ cells marked long-lived donors when set against aged donors. Since the PBMCs were unsorted, naive and antigen-experienced cells could not be conclusively compared.

The CDR3 is 15 residues long. Germline V gene sequence: CDR1 SEHNR, CDR2 FQNEAQ (reference sequence). V shed 3 bases, J shed 5 bases, and the junction held 5 bases outside the gene matches. The donors, healthy Caucasians from Russia, were aged roughly 6 to 90. Alongside a J-beta primer mix, a sample-barcoded 5' primer served in a second PCR lasting 7 to 11 cycles. TCRdb itself ran the 5' RACE reads through MiXCR, one entry per CDR3 protein. The profile shows approximately 770,000 distinct CDR3 sequences, roughly 50% of them singletons. This clonotype has more than one count but fewer than ten. The antigen is not known.

Material: blood. The sequence derives from a man younger than 40 in good health. V gene TRBV7-9 combines with J gene TRBJ2-1; TRBD1 matches 9 bases. The CDR3 loop is CASSFRDRANNEQFF. In nucleotides, the CDR3 is TGTGCCAGCAGCTTCAGGGACAGGGCTAACAATGAGCAGTTCTTC.